Listed below are T cell receptor beta chains from one sample, sequenced in a study of healthy donors' naive CD4 and CD8 T cells. Each CDR3 protein is one row after TCRdb ran MiXCR on the reads. The top ten hold more than 2% of the sample, which has around 180,000 distinct CDR3 sequences, under 85% seen once. Sequencing was carried out using naive CD4+ and CD8+ T cells sorted from blood, pooled from several donors. The receptors derive from a pool of human donors in good health; the sample pools cells from several healthy donors. Each CDR3 is given with its conserved first and last residue. D genes are given only for firm matches. A row's size may be missing; if present it is once, few, many or a size class.

>14|-|TRBD1|TRBJ2-1|TRBV29-1
CSVAGTGVSNEQFF
TGCAGCGTTGCCGGGACAGGAGTTTCTAATGAGCAGTTCTTC
>16|-|TRBD2|TRBJ2-1|TRBV15
CATFLAGVGSYNEQFF
TGTGCCACCTTTCTAGCGGGAGTTGGTTCCTACAATGAGCAGTTCTTC
>14|-|-|TRBJ2-7|TRBV19
CASRDREGSYEQYF
TGTGCCAGTAGGGACAGGGAGGGCTCCTACGAGCAGTACTTC
>17|-|-|TRBJ2-1|TRBV27
CASSLSRWIRRGNEQFF
TGTGCCAGCAGTTTATCTCGCTGGATCCGCCGCGGGAATGAGCAGTTCTTC
>17|-|TRBD2|TRBJ2-5|TRBV2
CASSETSGRLNQETQYF
TGTGCCAGCAGTGAAACTAGCGGGAGGTTGAACCAAGAGACCCAGTACTTC
>14|-|-|TRBJ2-5|TRBV2
CASSPRDIQETQYF
TGTGCCAGCAGTCCTAGGGACATCCAAGAGACCCAGTACTTC
>15|-|TRBD2|TRBJ2-7|TRBV13
CASSTRDSGGHEQYF
TGTGCCAGCAGCACCCGGGACAGCGGGGGGCACGAGCAGTACTTC
>15|-|TRBD2|TRBJ2-2|TRBV12-3/TRBV12-4
CASSLAAGAGGELFF
TGTGCCAGCAGTTTAGCGGCGGGAGCTGGCGGGGAGCTGTTTTTT
>12|few|-|TRBJ1-2|TRBV6-5
CASRRSLHGYTF
TGTGCCAGCAGACGGTCCCTCCATGGCTACACCTTC
>14|few|-|TRBJ2-5|TRBV29-1
CSVEQAESQETQYF
TGCAGCGTTGAACAGGCAGAGAGCCAAGAGACCCAGTACTTC
>14|-|-|TRBJ1-3|TRBV30
CAWSEQVSGNTIYF
TGTGCCTGGAGTGAACAGGTCTCTGGAAACACCATATATTTT
>17|few|TRBD2|TRBJ2-7|TRBV6-2/TRBV6-3
CASSSRLAGVGVYEQYF
TGTGCCAGCAGTTCCAGGCTAGCGGGAGTAGGAGTCTACGAGCAGTACTTC
>14|-|-|TRBJ2-5|TRBV27
CASSSWRNQETQYF
TGTGCCAGCAGCTCTTGGAGAAATCAAGAGACCCAGTACTTC
>13|-|-|TRBJ2-7|TRBV29-1
CSVSSGTSYEQYF
TGCAGCGTTAGCAGCGGAACCTCCTACGAGCAGTACTTC
>19|-|TRBD1|TRBJ1-3|TRBV30
CAWSVLYRDRGTRGNTIYF
TGTGCCTGGAGTGTCCTATACCGGGACAGGGGGACGCGAGGAAACACCATATATTTT
>14|-|-|TRBJ1-3|TRBV29-1
CSVEEATSGNTIYF
TGCAGCGTTGAAGAGGCGACTTCTGGAAACACCATATATTTT
>16|-|-|TRBJ2-6|TRBV29-1
CNVEDGLLTGANVLTF
TGCAACGTTGAAGACGGGTTGCTGACTGGGGCCAACGTCCTGACTTTC
>13|-|TRBD2|TRBJ2-1|TRBV29-1
CSVREGGYNEQFF
TGCAGCGTCAGGGAGGGAGGCTACAATGAGCAGTTCTTC
>13|few|TRBD2|TRBJ2-7|TRBV19
CASRTSGDYEQYF
TGTGCCAGCCGGACTAGCGGAGACTACGAGCAGTACTTC
>13|-|TRBD2|TRBJ2-7|TRBV29-1
CSVQSGASYEQYF
TGCAGCGTTCAGAGCGGGGCCTCCTACGAGCAGTACTTC
>15|-|-|TRBJ2-3|TRBV29-1
CSAYRGQRDRDTQYF
TGCAGCGCCTATAGGGGGCAGCGGGATAGAGATACGCAGTATTTT
>15|-|-|TRBJ2-7|TRBV11-1
CASSLDGGTLYEQYF
TGTGCCAGCAGCTTAGACGGCGGGACCCTCTACGAGCAGTACTTC
>15|-|TRBD2|TRBJ2-7|TRBV19
CASSSLAGRGFEQYF
TGTGCCAGTAGTTCTTTAGCGGGAAGGGGTTTCGAGCAGTACTTC
>13|-|-|TRBJ1-5|TRBV6-5
CASSQTWNQPQHF
TGTGCCAGCAGCCAAACTTGGAATCAGCCCCAGCATTTT
>14|few|-|TRBJ2-1|TRBV6-5
CASSRLRGYNEQFF
TGTGCCAGCAGCAGGCTACGGGGATACAATGAGCAGTTCTTC
>15|few|TRBD2|TRBJ2-1|TRBV6-5
CASRAGLAEYNEQFF
TGTGCCAGCAGGGCCGGACTAGCGGAATACAATGAGCAGTTCTTC
>16|-|-|TRBJ2-3|TRBV29-1
CSVRGPPLWRADTQYF
TGCAGCGTTCGGGGACCTCCACTCTGGCGGGCAGATACGCAGTATTTT
>11|few|-|TRBJ2-2|TRBV12-3/TRBV12-4
CASRFTGELFF
TGTGCCAGCAGGTTCACCGGGGAGCTGTTTTTT
>12|-|-|TRBJ2-1|TRBV2
CASRESNNEQFF
TGTGCCAGCCGGGAGTCTAACAATGAGCAGTTCTTC
>16|few|TRBD2|TRBJ2-7|TRBV30
CAWSGYQGLAGAEQYF
TGTGCCTGGAGTGGATACCAGGGACTAGCGGGAGCCGAGCAGTACTTC
>13|-|TRBD1|TRBJ2-7|TRBV29-1
CSVERQGADEQYF
TGCAGCGTTGAGAGGCAGGGGGCGGACGAGCAGTACTTC
>14|-|TRBD2|TRBJ2-7|TRBV6-5
CASTSTSTSYEQYF
TGTGCCAGCACCTCGACTAGCACCTCCTACGAGCAGTACTTC
>17|-|TRBD1|TRBJ2-6|TRBV5-5
CASSHPGQRSGANVLTF
TGTGCCAGCAGCCATCCGGGACAGCGCTCTGGGGCCAACGTCCTGACTTTC
>15|-|-|TRBJ2-1|TRBV29-1
CSVNGGSSSYNEQFF
TGCAGCGTTAACGGCGGGTCAAGCTCCTACAATGAGCAGTTCTTC
>14|-|-|TRBJ1-2|TRBV29-1
CSVEIPPVNYGYTF
TGCAGCGTTGAGATTCCCCCAGTCAACTATGGCTACACCTTC
>16|-|-|TRBJ2-7|TRBV5-1
CASSLDPGSGAYEQYF
TGCGCCAGCAGCTTGGACCCCGGGAGTGGGGCCTACGAGCAGTACTTC
>16|-|-|TRBJ2-1|TRBV5-5
CASSPRMSGLYNEQFF
TGTGCCAGCAGCCCTCGGATGAGCGGTCTCTACAATGAGCAGTTCTTC
>18|once|-|TRBJ2-7|TRBV28
CASSLSLSEGGNSYEQYF
TGTGCCAGCAGCCTAAGTTTAAGTGAAGGCGGAAACTCCTACGAGCAGTACTTC
>16|few|TRBD1|TRBJ2-5|TRBV12-3/TRBV12-4
CASSLGDRPSWETQYF
TGTGCCAGCAGTTTAGGGGACAGGCCATCTTGGGAGACCCAGTACTTC
>15|-|TRBD1|TRBJ2-2|TRBV5-1
CASSLGDRDTGELFF
TGCGCCAGCAGCTTGGGGGACAGAGACACCGGGGAGCTGTTTTTT
>15|-|-|TRBJ2-7|TRBV18
CASSPVPSNLYEQYF
TGTGCCAGCTCACCGGTCCCCAGCAACCTCTACGAGCAGTACTTC
>17|-|TRBD1|TRBJ2-7|TRBV29-1
CSVELRGVTGGLDEQYF
TGCAGCGTTGAGTTGCGGGGTGTGACAGGGGGTCTCGACGAGCAGTACTTC
>13|-|-|TRBJ2-7|TRBV29-1
CSVGRGQNYEQYF
TGCAGCGTCGGCAGAGGACAGAACTACGAGCAGTACTTC
>13|once|-|TRBJ2-2|TRBV11-2
CASSLWDPGELFF
TGTGCCAGCAGCCTATGGGATCCCGGGGAGCTGTTTTTT
>13|-|-|TRBJ2-1|TRBV30
CAWSDGRGDEQFF
TGTGCCTGGAGTGACGGACGGGGCGATGAGCAGTTCTTC
>14|-|-|TRBJ2-5|TRBV27
CASSPDRHWETQYF
TGTGCCAGCAGTCCCGACAGGCACTGGGAGACCCAGTACTTC
>14|-|TRBD1|TRBJ1-1|TRBV6-1
CASPDRARMEEAFF
TGTGCCAGCCCGGACAGGGCTAGAATGGAGGAAGCTTTCTTT
>14|few|TRBD2|TRBJ2-4|TRBV12-3/TRBV12-4
CASRLKSGSNIQYF
TGTGCCAGCAGATTAAAGAGCGGGAGTAACATTCAGTACTTC
>16|-|TRBD2|TRBJ2-3|TRBV12-3/TRBV12-4
CASSPTAGFSTDTQYF
TGTGCCAGCAGTCCCACAGCGGGGTTTAGCACAGATACGCAGTATTTT
>15|-|-|TRBJ2-1|TRBV18
CASSDRRSSYNEQFF
TGTGCCAGCTCAGACAGACGAAGCTCCTACAATGAGCAGTTCTTC
>13|-|-|TRBJ2-3|TRBV27
CASSWRGVDTQYF
TGTGCCAGTTCCTGGAGGGGTGTAGATACGCAGTATTTT
>13|-|-|TRBJ2-7|TRBV29-1
CSVEEGGSYEQYF
TGCAGCGTTGAAGAAGGGGGTTCCTACGAGCAGTACTTC
>15|once|-|TRBJ2-3|TRBV18
CASSPRVQSTDTQYF
TGTGCCAGCTCACCTAGGGTCCAAAGCACAGATACGCAGTATTTT
>13|-|-|TRBJ1-5|TRBV20-1
CSAPGPSPLAQHF
TGCAGTGCTCCTGGACCTTCGCCTCTCGCCCAGCATTTT
>13|-|-|TRBJ2-2|TRBV29-1
CSAEVGVTGELFF
TGCAGCGCCGAGGTGGGGGTGACCGGGGAGCTGTTTTTT
>12|-|-|TRBJ2-1|TRBV29-1
CSVNLSGNEQFF
TGCAGCGTTAACCTGTCTGGCAATGAGCAGTTCTTC
>17|once|TRBD2|TRBJ2-7|TRBV5-4
CASSLAPGTSGTYEQYF
TGTGCCAGCAGCTTGGCCCCCGGGACTAGCGGAACCTACGAGCAGTACTTC
>13|-|-|TRBJ2-5|TRBV18
CASSPGAQETQYF
TGTGCCAGCTCACCGGGGGCACAAGAGACCCAGTACTTC
>15|-|-|TRBJ1-4|TRBV15
CATSREGRGVEKLFF
TGTGCCACCAGCAGAGAGGGACGGGGAGTCGAAAAACTGTTTTTT
>13|-|TRBD2|TRBJ2-1|TRBV19
CASSIGLAGEQFF
TGTGCCAGTAGTATCGGACTAGCGGGGGAGCAGTTCTTC